This TCR beta chain was identified in a study of glioma-infiltrating T cells after dendritic cell vaccination. The CDR3 covers 15 residues. The ends were cut back, 3 bases at V and 2 bases at J, with 13 bases in the middle. Germline-derived CDR1 and CDR2 are MDHEN and SYDVKM. Clones were read by immunoSEQ multiplex PCR, and TCRdb kept only the in-frame ones, dropping some. This sample has approximately 100,000 clones; around 80% occur once, and the top ten carry roughly 5.7%. The V and J genes are TRBV28 and TRBJ1-2, with TRBD1 as a possible D gene (5 bases). The sample in question was blood, obtained before dendritic cell vaccination. This clonotype originated in a human donor with glioblastoma. CDR3 sequence (DNA): TGTGCCAGCAGTTTGGGGGGGTCTGACAACTATGGCTACACCTTC. This encodes CASSLGGSDNYGYTF.